A selection of T cell receptor beta chains follows, all from one sample in a study of tumor-infiltrating lymphocytes in primary liver carcinoma. TCRdb used MiXCR to reprocess the multiplex PCR reads, holding one entry per CDR3 protein. The table includes about 310,000 distinct CDR3 sequences, about 50% detected once. The sequenced sample consisted of peripheral blood. The receptors shown here come from a woman aged 25 to 39 with primary liver carcinoma and hepatitis B virus infection. Each CDR3 is given with its conserved first and last residue. Fields, in order: V gene, clone size, J gene, D gene, CDR3 DNA, CDR3 protein. The D gene is left open where the match is weak. Rows may omit the clone size; those that give it use once, few, many or a size class.

>TRBV5-4|.|TRBJ2-7|.
TGTGCCAGCAGCGTGGAGTCTCAGGGGCAGTACTTC
CASSVESQGQYF
>TRBV4-3|few|TRBJ2-1|.
TGCGCCAGCAGCCAAGAGGCGACTAGTTTGTTTTTCAATGAGCAGTTCTTC
CASSQEATSLFFNEQFF
>TRBV11-2|many|TRBJ2-5|.
TGTGCCAGCAGCTTGGGTCCGGGGCCCTCGGAGACCCAGTACTTC
CASSLGPGPSETQYF
>TRBV30|.|TRBJ1-6|.
TGTGCCTGGAGTGGTGAGGTGAATTCACCCCTCCACTTT
CAWSGEVNSPLHF
>TRBV12-3/TRBV12-4|many|TRBJ2-1|.
TGTGCCAGCAGTTTTATCCCCCGGAGCAGTGAGCAGTTCTTC
CASSFIPRSSEQFF
>TRBV6-5|many|TRBJ1-1|TRBD1
TGTGCCAGCATTCGGACAGGGTTTGGGAACACTGAAGCTTTCTTT
CASIRTGFGNTEAFF
>TRBV11-3|many|TRBJ2-1|.
TGTGCCAGCAGCTTAGATAGCGGTAGGAACAATGAGCAGTTCTTC
CASSLDSGRNNEQFF
>TRBV28|.|TRBJ2-7|TRBD2
TGTGCCAGCAGTTCGGGACTACTGCCTTCGGAGCAGTACTTC
CASSSGLLPSEQYF
>TRBV7-9|.|TRBJ1-1|.
TGTGCCAGCATCCGAGAATTGGGGGGTAGAATCGGTGAAGCTTTCTTT
CASIRELGGRIGEAFF
>TRBV10-3|.|TRBJ2-7|TRBD1
TGTGCCATGGGGGACAGGAGATCCTACGAGAAGTACTTC
CAMGDRRSYEKYF
>TRBV11-2|many|TRBJ2-3|TRBD2
TGTGCCAGCAGCGGTAGCGGGAGCCCCACAGATACGCAGTATTTT
CASSGSGSPTDTQYF